This T cell receptor (beta chain) was recovered during a study of blood T cell repertoires in COVID-19 (dated by TCRdb to the early 2020s). Broadly, across the study: The collaborator samples originated in the United States, Italy and Spain and spanned the acute and convalescent phases of COVID-19. The prospective study material was composed of cDNA or gDNA derived from T cells, B-cell-depleted T cells, or PBMCs. The dataset comprised deeply sampled blood TCRbeta repertoires from subjects exposed to, actively infected with, or recovered from COVID-19. The repertoires were released in a freely available public database intended as a resource for research on the immune response to SARS-CoV-2. The samples were drawn from two sources: the first 160 participants of the ongoing ImmuneRACE study, and 1,254 subjects contributed by 6 global collaborators. The sample metadata nearly always contained a de-identified subject ID, COVID-19 status, age in years and sex. HLA class I and class II types, where available, came from metadata supplied by the sample provider rather than from assay-based typing. General study outcomes and caveats: Clinical and demographic metadata were provided uncurated, with the amount varying by source and participant.

Each collaborating institution followed its own protocols to collect whole blood in K2EDTA tubes. Collaborator samples were shipped for TCRbeta analysis as frozen whole blood, isolated PBMCs, or DNA extracted from either sample type. Note on this clone: The antigen it binds to is not known. No much larger clone is present one base from it, and per-base qualities are unavailable.

TCRbeta CDR3 regions were amplified from genomic DNA by means of the immunoSEQ Assay, a bias-controlled multiplex PCR. The paper's data handling went like this. Nucleated cell counts per sample were estimated from amplification of reference gene primers within the assay. Sequence reads were collapsed and filtered to measure the absolute abundance of every unique TCRbeta CDR3 rearrangement. Productive Simpson clonality was computed per sample as the square root of Simpson's diversity index over productive rearrangements. TCRdb carries this immuneACCESS record with in-frame sequences only. Its versions omit some clonotypes, under half of them owing to an unresolved V gene in the studies checked, with the rest unexplained. V and J calls and clone size follow that table, whereas D and trimming were derived from the DNA. The sample data list 40,000 to 50,000 clones, and roughly 89% of these were observed just once. Around 0.4% of the sample comes from the top ten.

This TCR derives from a human donor in a cohort sampled during active COVID-19. The sequencing input was peripheral blood.

CDR3 sequence: CSARREEQYF. DNA sequence: TGCAGTGCTCGAAGGGAGGAGCAGTACTTC. The sequence joins TRBV20-1 to TRBJ2-7; possibly the D gene is TRBD2, per 5 matching bases. Trimming at the junction amounts to 5 bases on V and 7 bases on J, and the germline ends lie 9 bases apart. From a lookup of the germline V gene (reference sequence), CDR1 and CDR2 are DFQATT and SNEGSKA. Measured from the cysteine to the phenylalanine, the CDR3 is 10 residues long. Left in the record is the CDR3 DNA by itself, 30 bases read in frame from the first base.